The present TCR beta chain was sequenced within a study of CD8+CD57+ T cells in acquired aplastic anemia. Genomic DNA was employed as the template in profiling TCR beta VDJ and CDR3. TCRdb re-derived calls from the reads in MiXCR, one entry per CDR3 protein. The table has under 200,000 distinct CDR3 sequences, around half seen once. Sequencing was done on patients that had shown CD8+CD57+ cell expansion by flow cytometry. The CDR3 spans 17 residues. CDR1 is SGHVS and CDR2 is FQNEAQ in the germline V gene. V was trimmed by 4 bases and J by 5 bases, leaving 20 bases between them. Sequencing used sorted CD4+, CD8+, or CD8+CD57+ T cells (not recorded which) from PBMCs. The chain joins TRBV7-8 to TRBJ2-2; tentatively, D is TRBD1 (7 bases). The clonotype was recovered from a human donor with aplastic anemia. The CDR3 reads CASSSMFETGTTGELFF. The CDR3 DNA sequence: TGTGCCAGCAGCTCTATGTTTGAGACAGGGACTACCGGGGAGCTGTTTTTT.